This T cell receptor (beta chain) was recovered during a study of cytomegalovirus exposure and HLA in healthy donors. Study-level information: In terms of ancestry, the Caucasian-associated cluster contained about 80% of the approximately 400 genotyped donors.

Germline V gives CDR1 SGHKS, CDR2 YYEKEE (reference sequence). Losses at the gene ends were 4 bases for V and 4 bases for J; bases not matched to a gene: 7. The CDR3 has 14 amino acids. 13 Jbeta primers and 60 Vbeta primers were used for the PCR. The table came from immunoSEQ multiplex PCR; TCRdb's copy has only in-frame clones and leaves some out. The table lists 150,000 to 170,000 clones, 70% to 80% of them singletons, with about 4% in the top ten. Unrecorded immune exposure was likely among donors, who were nominally healthy when sampled. Study conclusions and caveats: Later analysis identified several of the most significant clusters that appeared linked to common viral pathogens.

This clone occurred once. Its antigen remains unidentified. The chain couples TRBV5-5 to TRBJ1-2; TRBD1 aligns across 7 bases. The receptor was derived from a woman aged 40 to 50 in good health and CMV-seronegative. Sequencing was carried out using PBMCs. The CDR3 DNA follows: TGTGCCAGCAGCCCAATTAGACAGGGCTATGGCTACACCTTC. It is translated as CASSPIRQGYGYTF.